These 14 T cell receptor beta chains were sequenced from one sample in a study of OX40 agonist ivuxolimab in advanced cancers. Sequencing used immunoSEQ multiplex PCR; TCRdb keeps in-frame clones, though not all of them. The sample holds several thousand clones, about 80% seen once. The input for sequencing was CD4+ or CD8+ T cells sorted from blood, taken in a trial of the OX40 agonist ivuxolimab. The receptor source for this set is an adult with an advanced solid tumor such as melanoma, head and neck, liver or kidney cancer.

CDR3 sequence: CASSDGSTDTQYF. The CDR3 DNA is TGTGCCAGCAGTGACGGGAGCACAGATACGCAGTATTTT. This chain uses TRBV6-4 with TRBJ2-3; unclear D gene. V was trimmed by 2 bases and J by 0 bases, leaving 3 bases between them. The CDR3 has 13 amino acids. Germline CDR1 MRHNA, CDR2 SNTAGT.

V usage is TRBV23-1 and J usage is TRBJ2-7; tentatively, D is TRBD1 or TRBD2 (5 bases each). Being an ORF, TRBV23-1 has a function that is uncertain. The CDR3 totals 14 residues. Trimming took 3 bases from V and 8 from J, leaving 17 bases between them. CDR3 bases: TGCGCCAGCAGTCAGACTGCAAGGGACCGAAAGCAGTACTTC. Translated: CASSQTARDRKQYF.

The CDR3 region has the DNA TGTGCCAGCAACGTCCCGCACGGGCAAGAGACCCAGTACTTC. The encoded protein is CASNVPHGQETQYF. The chain joins TRBV5-5 to TRBJ2-5; no reliable D call. The germline V and J ends were trimmed by 6 bases and 2 bases, with 14 bases remaining between them. Germline-derived CDR1 and CDR2 are SGHKS and YYEKEE (reference sequence). The CDR3 spans 14 residues.

V is TRBV6-5 and J is TRBJ2-6; D remains ambiguous. Between the trimmed V and J ends, which lost 2 bases and 0 bases, there was a span of 2 bases. This CDR3 spans 14 amino acids. Germline V gene sequence: CDR1 MNHEY, CDR2 SVGAGI. CDR3 amino acids: CASSYSSGANVLTF. The CDR3, as DNA: TGTGCCAGCAGTTACAGCTCTGGGGCCAACGTCCTGACTTTC.

This clone appeared once. The CDR3 reads CASSGDRGYEQYF. In DNA, the CDR3 is TGTGCCAGCAGCGGGGACAGGGGGTACGAGCAGTACTTC. The chain recombines TRBV9 with TRBJ2-7; 11 positions match TRBD1. This CDR3 region has 13 residues. Trimming at V came to 3 bases and at J to 4 bases, leaving 0 bases not matched to a gene. CDR1 and CDR2 from the germline V gene are SGDLS and YYNGEE.

Sample share makes this clone large. V and J are TRBV2 and TRBJ2-1; perhaps TRBD2 as D (6 bases). V was pared by 8 bases and J by 5 bases, with 19 bases between. This CDR3 spans 15 amino acids. Looked up from germline, CDR1 is SNHLY and CDR2 is FYNNEI. The CDR3 reads CASDGVWGENNEQFF. CDR3 nucleotides: TGTGCCAGCGATGGTGTTTGGGGGGAAAACAATGAGCAGTTCTTC.

V and J are TRBV5-1 and TRBJ2-5; 12 bases are shared with TRBD2. In germline, CDR1 is SGHRS, CDR2 YFSETQ. V was pared by 1 base and J by 2 bases, with 3 bases of the junction left unmatched. This CDR3 spans 16 amino acids. CDR3 in DNA: TGCGCCAGCAGCTTGAGGCTAGCGGGGGGGCAAGAGACCCAGTACTTC. It specifies CASSLRLAGGQETQYF.

The genes are TRBV6-5 and TRBJ1-5; a possible D gene is TRBD1 (5 bases). Germline values: CDR1 MNHEY, CDR2 SVGAGI. Trimming pared 10 bases from V and 7 bases from J, leaving 14 bases between. The CDR3 totals 12 residues. CDR3 amino acids: CATGTVEQPQHF. As DNA, the CDR3 is TGTGCCACCGGGACCGTTGAGCAGCCCCAGCATTTT.

The rearrangement joins TRBV6-1 to TRBJ1-3; TRBD1 might be the D (6 bases). The CDR3 consists of 15 residues. The ends were cut back, 6 bases at V and 0 bases at J, with 12 bases in the middle. The germline gives CDR1 MNHNS, CDR2 SASEGT. The CDR3 spells CASRYVQGSGNTIYF. CDR3 bases: TGTGCCAGCAGATATGTACAGGGCTCTGGAAACACCATATATTTT.

This clone was picked up one time. V gene TRBV5-5 combines with J gene TRBJ2-1; D is possibly TRBD1 (5 bases). This CDR3 has 15 amino acids. From germline, CDR1 is SGHKS and CDR2 YYEKEE (reference sequence). Trimming took 4 bases from V and 9 from J, leaving 20 bases between them. The CDR3 coding sequence is TGTGCCAGCAGCCGGGTCGCCAAGGTAGGGGTTGAGCAGTTCTTC. As protein: CASSRVAKVGVEQFF.

This clone was seen a handful of times. This chain links TRBV4-3 with TRBJ2-1, with unresolved D. Germline V gene lookup returns CDR1 LGHNA and CDR2 YSLEER. The CDR3 has 14 amino acids. V lost 0 bases and J 2 bases, leaving 5 bases between the germline ends. CDR3 sequence reads: CASSQDTAYNEQFF. The CDR3 region has the DNA TGCGCCAGCAGCCAAGACACAGCCTACAATGAGCAGTTCTTC.

The rearrangement links TRBV6-5 to TRBJ1-2; D is unresolved. V lost 2 bases, J lost 3 bases, and 7 bases lay in between. The CDR3 contains 13 residues. Per the germline V gene, CDR1 is MNHEY and CDR2 is SVGAGI. CDR3 protein: CASSYLKDYGYTF. The CDR3 coding sequence is TGTGCCAGCAGTTACCTAAAGGACTATGGCTACACCTTC.

The chain recombines TRBV10-3 with TRBJ2-2; no reliable D call. This CDR3 has 16 residues. Germline V lookup: CDR1 ENHRY, CDR2 SYGVKD. The V gene lost 0 bases and the J gene lost 3 bases, with 11 bases spanning the gap. In DNA form, the CDR3 reads TGTGCCATCAGTGAGTCAGCAGACACACACACCGGGGAGCTGTTTTTT. It encodes CAISESADTHTGELFF.

This chain joins TRBV6-4 and TRBJ1-2; no reliable D call. Deletions cut 0 bases from V and 2 bases from J, with 7 bases between. The length of the CDR3 is 14 residues. Per germline, CDR1 MRHNA and CDR2 SNTAGT. This chain's CDR3 is CASSDSHTNYGYTF. Written as DNA, the CDR3 is TGTGCCAGCAGTGACTCTCACACCAACTATGGCTACACCTTC.